This TCR beta chain was captured by sequencing in a study of spatial heterogeneity in lung cancer. General study points: Tumor mutation counts were tracked by expanded intratumoral alpha and beta TCR counts. The counts of expanded TCRs, ubiquitous and regional, tracked ubiquitous and regional nonsynonymous mutations, respectively.

This clonotype was seen at least ten times. Its antigen is unidentified. Noted time point: sample taken at primary tumor resection. Untreated early-stage non-small cell lung cancer patients, roughly 75 in total, were the donors. No cell sorting; template was whole RNA from tumor, lung tissue or PBMC. Unique molecular identifiers, one per molecule, were present on every TCR cDNA molecule. One entry per CDR3 protein, called by TCRdb with MiXCR from the 5' RACE reads. The sample has about 6,800 distinct CDR3 sequences, over 12% seen once. The input for sequencing was lung tumor tissue, taken at surgery. This TCR was recovered from a male donor with early-stage non-small cell lung cancer.

The chain's CDR3 is CASSIVSNSNQPQHF. The DNA of the CDR3 is TGTGCCAGTAGTATAGTTAGTAATAGCAATCAGCCCCAGCATTTT. The genes are TRBV19 and TRBJ1-5, with D hard to call. The CDR3 has 15 amino acids. V dropped 1 base and J dropped 0 bases, with 7 bases sitting between them. CDR1 and CDR2 from the germline V gene are LNHDA and SQIVND (reference sequence). The full variable domain, completed using reference TRBV19 and TRBJ1-5, is DGGITQSPKYLFRKEGQNVTLSCEQNLNHDAMYWYRQDPGQGLRLIYYSQIVNDFQKGDIAEGYSVSREKKESFPLTVTSAQKNPTAFYLCASSIVSNSNQPQHFGDGTRLSIL.